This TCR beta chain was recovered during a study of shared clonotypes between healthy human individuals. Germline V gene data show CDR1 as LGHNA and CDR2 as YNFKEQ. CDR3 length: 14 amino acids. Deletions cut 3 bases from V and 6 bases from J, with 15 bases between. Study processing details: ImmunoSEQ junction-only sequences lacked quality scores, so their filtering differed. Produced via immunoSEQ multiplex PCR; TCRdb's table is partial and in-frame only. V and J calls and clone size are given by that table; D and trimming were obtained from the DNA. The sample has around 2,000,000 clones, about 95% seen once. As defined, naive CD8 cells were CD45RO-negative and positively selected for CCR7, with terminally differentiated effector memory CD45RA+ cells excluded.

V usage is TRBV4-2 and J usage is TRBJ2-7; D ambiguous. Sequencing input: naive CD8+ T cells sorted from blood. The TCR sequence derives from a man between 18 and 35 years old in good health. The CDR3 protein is CASSQDVFGGEQYF. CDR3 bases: TGTGCCAGCAGCCAGGACGTCTTCGGCGGCGAGCAGTACTTC.